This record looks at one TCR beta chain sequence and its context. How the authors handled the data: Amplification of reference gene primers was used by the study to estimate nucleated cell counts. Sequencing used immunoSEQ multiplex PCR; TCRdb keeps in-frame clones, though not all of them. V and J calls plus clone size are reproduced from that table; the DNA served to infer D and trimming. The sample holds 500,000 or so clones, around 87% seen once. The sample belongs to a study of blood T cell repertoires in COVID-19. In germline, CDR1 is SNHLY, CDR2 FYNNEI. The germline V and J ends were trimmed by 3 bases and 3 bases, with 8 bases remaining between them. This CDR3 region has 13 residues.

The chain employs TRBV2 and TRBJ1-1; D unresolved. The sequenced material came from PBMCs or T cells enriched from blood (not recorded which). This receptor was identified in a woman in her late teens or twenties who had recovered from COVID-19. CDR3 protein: CASSDSVDTEAFF. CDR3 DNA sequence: TGTGCCAGCAGTGATAGTGTAGACACTGAAGCTTTCTTT.